Here is one T cell receptor (beta chain) with its context. Its antigen is currently unknown. The use of a sample-barcoded 5' primer and a J-beta primer mix characterized a second PCR of roughly 6 to 12 cycles. Each CDR3 protein gets one entry after TCRdb re-called the 5' RACE reads with MiXCR. The table shows fewer than 800,000 distinct CDR3 sequences, with around 20% occurring only once. The record originates from a study of blood T cells in healthy people across ages. Study-level background: Through template switching, about one barcoded beta molecule was captured per two T cells, as measured in model experiments.

General observations from the study: A roughly linear age-dependent decrease characterized TCR beta diversity per million T cells.

Trimming removed 4 bases at V and 3 bases at J, with 14 bases between. CDR1 is SGDLS, CDR2 YYNGEE, per germline. The CDR3 loop spans 15 amino acids. This clonotype originated in a man aged 70-80 years in good health. The J gene is TRBJ1-3, the V gene TRBV9; D gene uncertain. The sequenced material came from blood. The CDR3 sequence is CASSTMGGGGNTIYF. CDR3 DNA sequence: TGTGCCAGCAGCACAATGGGAGGAGGTGGAAACACCATATATTTT.